The 12 T cell receptor beta chains given below trace back to one sample, sequenced in a study of sequential checkpoint blockade in melanoma. TCRdb's copy holds only in-frame clones and misses some; the assay was immunoSEQ multiplex PCR. The table lists under 5,500 clones, about a fifth of them singletons. The treatment: randomized to nivolumab then ipilimumab (arm A) or the reverse (arm B). The starting material was tumor tissue (inferred from file names), obtained from a patient given nivolumab and ipilimumab in sequence. The receptors come from a human donor with melanoma.

The chain employs TRBV11-3 and TRBJ1-5; D is unresolved. CDR1 SGHNT and CDR2 YENEEA come from the germline V gene. The CDR3 runs to 15 residues. V was shortened by 5 bases and J by 0 bases, with 11 bases between the two germline ends. The CDR3 coding sequence is TGTGCCAGCAGCCGAGGAGCGGTTAGCAATCAGCCCCAGCATTTT. It yields the protein CASSRGAVSNQPQHF.

This clone is classed as medium-sized. This chain joins TRBV5-1 and TRBJ1-1; 7 bases align to TRBD1. Trimming at V came to 1 base and at J to 4 bases, leaving 7 bases not matched to a gene. This CDR3 contains 15 residues. Germline values: CDR1 SGHRS, CDR2 YFSETQ. As DNA, the CDR3 is TGCGCCAGCAGCTTGCGGGCGACAGGGTCCACTGAAGCTTTCTTT. Translation: CASSLRATGSTEAFF.

This clone is medium-sized in the sample. The chain uses TRBV4-1 and TRBJ2-7; no clear D. Germline lookup yields CDR1 MGHRA and CDR2 YSYEKL. The V and J ends lost 5 bases and 5 bases respectively, with 19 bases between them. This CDR3 comprises 15 residues. This CDR3 is CASSSGRRTLDEQYF. In DNA, the CDR3 is TGCGCCAGCAGCTCAGGACGACGAACTCTCGACGAGCAGTACTTC.

Sample share makes this clone medium-sized. This chain joins TRBV9 and TRBJ2-7; 7 bases are shared with TRBD1. Germline V CDR1 and CDR2: SGDLS, YYNGEE. This CDR3 spans 15 amino acids. After removal of 0 bases from V and 0 bases from J, the junction contained 3 bases not matched to a gene. The CDR3 nucleotides are TGTGCCAGCAGCGTAGGGGCAGGGGGCTCCTACGAGCAGTACTTC. Translated: CASSVGAGGSYEQYF.

V is TRBV28 and J is TRBJ1-1; 9 nucleotides match TRBD1. Germline values: CDR1 MDHEN, CDR2 SYDVKM. The CDR3 runs to 15 residues. V lost 4 bases and J lost 7; bases outside the gene matches: 10. Written as DNA, the CDR3 is TGTGCCAGCAGTTCCTTAACAGGGGGCTTCGGTGAAGCTTTCTTT. Its translation is CASSSLTGGFGEAFF.

The chain is built from TRBV11-3 and TRBJ2-7; no reliable D call. The V and J ends lost 3 bases and 9 bases respectively, with 27 bases between them. The CDR3 sequence is 17 residues long. In germline, CDR1 is SGHNT, CDR2 YENEEA. DNA for the CDR3: TGTGCCAGCAGCTTTCCTGGACCCGTATTAACTGGTACGTCGCAGTACTTC. Protein product: CASSFPGPVLTGTSQYF.

The chain employs TRBV5-1 and TRBJ1-2, with unresolved D. Germline loops: CDR1 SGHRS, CDR2 YFSETQ. V lost 0 bases and J 3 bases, leaving 12 bases between the germline ends. The CDR3 consists of 15 residues. Here the CDR3 reads CASSLEGKIYYGYTF. CDR3 nucleotides: TGCGCCAGCAGCTTGGAGGGCAAAATCTACTATGGCTACACCTTC. Full variable domain (missing parts from reference TRBV5-1 and TRBJ1-2): KAGVTQTPRYLIKTRGQQVTLSCSPISGHRSVSWYQQTPGQGLQFLFEYFSETQRNKGNFPGRFSGRQFSNSRSEMNVSTLELGDSALYLCASSLEGKIYYGYTFGSGTRLTVV.

The rearrangement links TRBV25-1 to TRBJ1-1, with D hard to call. This CDR3 is built from 14 residues. From germline, CDR1 is MGHDK and CDR2 SYGVNS. V was trimmed by 0 bases and J by 4 bases, leaving 9 bases between them. In DNA form, the CDR3 reads TGTGCCAGCAGTGAATATGGTAGGATCACTGAAGCTTTCTTT. Its translation: CASSEYGRITEAFF. The full variable domain, its missing parts supplied by reference TRBV25-1 and TRBJ1-1, is EADIYQTPRYLVIGTGKKITLECSQTMGHDKMYWYQQDPGMELHLIHYSYGVNSTEKGDLSSESTVSRIRTEHFPLTLESARPSHTSQYLCASSEYGRITEAFFGQGTRLTVV.

V is TRBV12-5 and J is TRBJ2-1, with 12 bases identical to TRBD2. Unmatched junction bases numbered 4, after V lost 3 bases and J lost 7 bases. Per the germline V gene, CDR1 is LGHNT and CDR2 is FRNRAP. This CDR3 is 15 amino acids long. This CDR3 reads CASGLSSGGVNEQFF. In nucleotides, the CDR3 is TGTGCTAGTGGTTTATCTAGCGGGGGGGTGAATGAGCAGTTCTTC.

This clone was seen repeatedly, ten times or more. J is TRBJ2-1 and V is TRBV11-3; tentatively, D is TRBD1 (6 bases). The germline gives CDR1 SGHNT, CDR2 YENEEA. This CDR3 has 15 residues. V lost 8 bases, J lost 1 base, and 15 bases lay in between. The CDR3 sequence is CASVGGIGSYNEQFF. CDR3 in DNA: TGTGCCAGCGTAGGGGGTATTGGTTCCTACAATGAGCAGTTCTTC.

This clone has a handful of counts. The rearrangement links TRBV6-8 to TRBJ2-3; possibly TRBD1 or TRBD2 for D (5 bases each). CDR3 length: 20 residues. Trimming took 10 bases from V and 1 from J, leaving 33 bases between them. Germline assignment: CDR1 MNHGY and CDR2 SAAAGT. The DNA of the CDR3 is TGTGCCATATCGGTTTTTCGTGATGGGGGTGACGGGCGAGGCACAGATACGCAGTATTTT. This sequence encodes CAISVFRDGGDGRGTDTQYF.

This chain connects TRBV11-3 to TRBJ2-1; TRBD1 aligns across 11 bases. CDR3 size: 16 residues. Per germline, CDR1 SGHNT and CDR2 YENEEA. Trimming cost V 4 bases and J 4 bases; bases outside gene matches: 6. The chain's CDR3 is CASSSRTGGRYNEQFF. For the CDR3, the DNA is TGTGCCAGCAGCTCACGGACAGGGGGCAGGTACAATGAGCAGTTCTTC.